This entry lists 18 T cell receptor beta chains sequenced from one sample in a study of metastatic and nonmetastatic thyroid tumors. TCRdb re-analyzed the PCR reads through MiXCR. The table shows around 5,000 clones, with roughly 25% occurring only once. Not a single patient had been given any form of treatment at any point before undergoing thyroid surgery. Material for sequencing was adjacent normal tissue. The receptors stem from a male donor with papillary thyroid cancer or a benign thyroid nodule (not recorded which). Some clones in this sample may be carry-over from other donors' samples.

The CDR3 nucleotides read TGTGCCAGCAGCCAAAGGGGGTCGGGAGAGACCCAGTACTTC. Translation gives CASSQRGSGETQYF. The chain couples TRBV3-1 to TRBJ2-5; weak D call: TRBD1 (6 bases). V was cut by 2 bases and J by 4 bases, with 11 bases left in between. The CDR3 length is 14 residues. CDR1 and CDR2 from the germline V gene are LGHDT and YNNKEL (reference sequence).

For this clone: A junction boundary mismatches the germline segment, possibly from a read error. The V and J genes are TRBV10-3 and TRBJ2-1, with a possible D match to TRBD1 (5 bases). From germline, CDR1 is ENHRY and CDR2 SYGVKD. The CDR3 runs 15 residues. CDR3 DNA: TGTGCCATCAGTGAGTCGGCAGGGCGCCCCAATGAGCGGTTCTTC. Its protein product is CAISESAGRPNERFF.

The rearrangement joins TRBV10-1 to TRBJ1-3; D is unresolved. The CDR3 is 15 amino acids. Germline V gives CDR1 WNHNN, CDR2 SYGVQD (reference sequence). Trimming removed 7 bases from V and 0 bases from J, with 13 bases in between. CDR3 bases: TGCGCCAGCAAAAATCTGAGCCACTCTGGAAACACCATATATTTT. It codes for CASKNLSHSGNTIYF.

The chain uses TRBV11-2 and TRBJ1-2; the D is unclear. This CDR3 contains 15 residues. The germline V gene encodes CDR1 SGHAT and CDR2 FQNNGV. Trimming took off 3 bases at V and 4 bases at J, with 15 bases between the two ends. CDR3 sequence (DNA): TGTGCCAGCAGCTTCGGTGGAGGTGACGTCTATGGCTACACCTTC. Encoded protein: CASSFGGGDVYGYTF.

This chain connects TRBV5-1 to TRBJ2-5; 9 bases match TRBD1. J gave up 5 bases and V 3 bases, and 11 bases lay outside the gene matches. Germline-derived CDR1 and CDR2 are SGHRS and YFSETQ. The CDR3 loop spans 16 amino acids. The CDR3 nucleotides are TGCGCCAGCAGCTCCCCGAGGGACAGGGTTGATGAGACCCAGTACTTC. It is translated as CASSSPRDRVDETQYF. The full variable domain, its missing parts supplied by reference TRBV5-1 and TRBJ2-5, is KAGVTQTPRYLIKTRGQQVTLSCSPISGHRSVSWYQQTPGQGLQFLFEYFSETQRNKGNFPGRFSGRQFSNSRSEMNVSTLELGDSALYLCASSSPRDRVDETQYFGPGTRLLVL.

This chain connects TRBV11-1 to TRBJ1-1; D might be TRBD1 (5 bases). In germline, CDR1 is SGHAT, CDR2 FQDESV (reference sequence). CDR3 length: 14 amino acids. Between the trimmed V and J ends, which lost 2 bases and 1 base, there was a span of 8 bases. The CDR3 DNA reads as TGTGCCAGCAGCTTACAGGGATGGAACACTGAAGCTTTCTTT. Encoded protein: CASSLQGWNTEAFF.

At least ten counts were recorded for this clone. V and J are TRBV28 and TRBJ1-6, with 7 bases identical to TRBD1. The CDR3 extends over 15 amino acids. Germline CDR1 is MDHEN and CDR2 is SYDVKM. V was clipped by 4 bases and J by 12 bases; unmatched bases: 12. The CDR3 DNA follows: TGTGCCAGCAGTTCCCCCGGGACAGCTCTTTTACCCCTCCACTTT. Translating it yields CASSSPGTALLPLHF.

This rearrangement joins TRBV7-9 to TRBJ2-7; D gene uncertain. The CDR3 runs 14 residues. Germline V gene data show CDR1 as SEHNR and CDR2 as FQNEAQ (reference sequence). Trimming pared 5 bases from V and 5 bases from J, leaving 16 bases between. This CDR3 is CASSLTFSTDEQYF. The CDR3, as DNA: TGTGCCAGCAGCCTAACCTTTTCGACGGACGAGCAGTACTTC.

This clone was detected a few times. CDR3 sequence: CAWSHNEKLFF. The CDR3 DNA follows: TGTGCCTGGAGCCACAATGAAAAACTGTTTTTT. The chain is built from TRBV30 and TRBJ1-4; the D is unclear. The CDR3 contains 11 residues. CDR1 and CDR2 from the germline V gene are GTSNPN and SVGIG (reference sequence). The V and J ends lost 3 bases and 5 bases respectively, with 4 bases between them.

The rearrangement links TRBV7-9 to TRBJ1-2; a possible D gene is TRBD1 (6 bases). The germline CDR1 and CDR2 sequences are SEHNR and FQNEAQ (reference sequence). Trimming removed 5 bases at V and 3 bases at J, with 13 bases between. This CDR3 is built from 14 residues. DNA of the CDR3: TGTGCCAGCAGCACCTCAGGGGCTGACTATGGCTACACCTTC. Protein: CASSTSGADYGYTF.

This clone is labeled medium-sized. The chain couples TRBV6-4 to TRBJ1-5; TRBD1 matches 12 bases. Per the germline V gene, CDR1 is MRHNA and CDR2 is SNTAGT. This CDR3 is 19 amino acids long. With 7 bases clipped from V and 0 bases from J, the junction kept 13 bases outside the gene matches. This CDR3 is CASKNSGTGGGFSNQPQHF. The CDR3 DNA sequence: TGTGCCAGCAAAAATTCCGGGACAGGGGGCGGGTTTAGCAATCAGCCCCAGCATTTT.

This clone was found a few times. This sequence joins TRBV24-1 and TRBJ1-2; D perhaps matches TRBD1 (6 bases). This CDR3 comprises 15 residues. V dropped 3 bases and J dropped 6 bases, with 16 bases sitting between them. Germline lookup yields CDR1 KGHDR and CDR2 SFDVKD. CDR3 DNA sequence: TGTGCCACCAGTGATCCGGCGGGGGGCGAGGATGGCTACACCTTC. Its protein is CATSDPAGGEDGYTF.

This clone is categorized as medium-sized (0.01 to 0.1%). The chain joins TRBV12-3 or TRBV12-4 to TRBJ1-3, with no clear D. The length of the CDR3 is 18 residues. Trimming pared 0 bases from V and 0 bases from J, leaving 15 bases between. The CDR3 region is CASSLARAKGGSGNTIYF. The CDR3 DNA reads TGTGCCAGCAGTTTAGCGAGGGCTAAGGGAGGCTCTGGAAACACCATATATTTT.

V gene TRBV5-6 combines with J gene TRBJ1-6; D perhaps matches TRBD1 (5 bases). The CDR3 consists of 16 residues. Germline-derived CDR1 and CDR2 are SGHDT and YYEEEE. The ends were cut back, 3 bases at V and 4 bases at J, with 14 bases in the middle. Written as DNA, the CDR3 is TGTGCCAGCAGCTCGACATCGGGGGGATATAATTCACCCCTCCACTTT. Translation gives CASSSTSGGYNSPLHF.

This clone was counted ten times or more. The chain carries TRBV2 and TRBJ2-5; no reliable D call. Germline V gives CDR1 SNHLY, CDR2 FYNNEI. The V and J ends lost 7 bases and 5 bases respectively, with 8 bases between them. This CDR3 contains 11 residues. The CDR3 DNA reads TGTGCCAGCATGGGCAGTGAGACCCAGTACTTC. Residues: CASMGSETQYF.

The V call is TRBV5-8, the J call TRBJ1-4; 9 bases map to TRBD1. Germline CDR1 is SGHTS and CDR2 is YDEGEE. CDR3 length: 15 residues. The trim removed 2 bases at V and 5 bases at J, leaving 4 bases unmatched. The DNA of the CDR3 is TGTGCCAGCAGCTTCCGAGGGACAGGGAATGAAAAACTGTTTTTT. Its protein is CASSFRGTGNEKLFF.

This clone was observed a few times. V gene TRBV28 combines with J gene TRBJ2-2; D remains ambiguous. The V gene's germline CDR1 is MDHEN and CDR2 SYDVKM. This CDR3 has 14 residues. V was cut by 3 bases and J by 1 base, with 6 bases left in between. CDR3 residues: CASSFGQNTGELFF. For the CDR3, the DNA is TGTGCCAGCAGTTTTGGCCAGAACACCGGGGAGCTGTTTTTT.

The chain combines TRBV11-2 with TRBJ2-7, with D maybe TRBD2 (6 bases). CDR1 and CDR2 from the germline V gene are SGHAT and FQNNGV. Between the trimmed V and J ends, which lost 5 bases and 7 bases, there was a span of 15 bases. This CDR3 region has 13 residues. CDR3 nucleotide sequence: TGTGCCAGCAGCCGCGGGGATTTTGGAGAGCAGTACTTC. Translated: CASSRGDFGEQYF.